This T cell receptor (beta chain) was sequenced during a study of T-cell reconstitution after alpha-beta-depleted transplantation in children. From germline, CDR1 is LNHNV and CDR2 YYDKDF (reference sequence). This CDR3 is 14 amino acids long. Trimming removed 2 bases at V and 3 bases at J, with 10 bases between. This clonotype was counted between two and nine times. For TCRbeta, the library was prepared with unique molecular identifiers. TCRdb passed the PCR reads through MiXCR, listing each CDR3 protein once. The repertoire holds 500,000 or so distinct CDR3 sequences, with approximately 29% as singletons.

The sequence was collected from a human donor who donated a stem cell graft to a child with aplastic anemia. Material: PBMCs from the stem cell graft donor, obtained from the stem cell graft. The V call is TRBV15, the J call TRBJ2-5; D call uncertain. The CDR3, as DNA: TGTGCCACCAGCAGACAACTGGATGAAGAGACCCAGTACTTC. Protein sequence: CATSRQLDEETQYF.